This passage covers 22 T cell receptor beta chains from one sample sequenced in a study of blood T cell repertoires in COVID-19. The protocol was immunoSEQ multiplex PCR, while the TCRdb copy is restricted to in-frame clones and leaves out a portion. The sample yields 7,000 or so clones, roughly nine tenths seen once. Sequencing used peripheral blood. The receptor source for this set is a man in his 70s with active COVID-19.

This rearrangement joins TRBV4-2 to TRBJ2-3; 9 positions match TRBD2. Germline V lookup: CDR1 LGHNA, CDR2 YNFKEQ. The CDR3 has 17 residues. V trimming: 0 bases; J trimming: 2 bases; junction bases outside the gene matches: 6. The CDR3 reads CASSQDEVAGVTDTQYF. CDR3 bases: TGTGCCAGCAGCCAAGATGAGGTAGCGGGGGTCACAGATACGCAGTATTTT.

The chain links TRBV5-1 to TRBJ1-1; 7 positions agree with TRBD1. CDR3 size: 15 residues. Germline V gives CDR1 SGHRS, CDR2 YFSETQ. The junction had 7 bases not matched to a gene; V was cut back by 4 bases and J by 1 base. The CDR3 spells CASSVPGQPNTEAFF. DNA of the CDR3: TGCGCCAGCAGCGTACCGGGACAGCCGAACACTGAAGCTTTCTTT.

The J gene is TRBJ1-2, the V gene TRBV7-8, with 8 bases matching TRBD1. V lost 3 bases to trimming and J lost 3 bases; unmatched junction nucleotides: 9. Germline V gives CDR1 SGHVS, CDR2 FQNEAQ. This CDR3 region has 16 residues. CDR3 sequence (DNA): TGTGCCAGCAGCTTCCCCCCGGACAGGGTGGACTATGGCTACACCTTC. As protein: CASSFPPDRVDYGYTF.

This chain connects TRBV5-6 to TRBJ2-5, with D tentatively TRBD1 (7 bases). From germline, CDR1 is SGHDT and CDR2 YYEEEE. CDR3 size: 14 residues. V lost 2 bases and J 4 bases, leaving 12 bases between the germline ends. The CDR3 sequence is CASSFPRGAETQYF. DNA for the CDR3: TGTGCCAGCAGCTTCCCCAGGGGGGCAGAGACCCAGTACTTC.

The chain employs TRBV2 and TRBJ1-2; 9 bases align to TRBD1. This CDR3 region has 13 residues. J was trimmed by 5 bases and V by 6 bases; bases with no gene match: 4. Looked up from germline, CDR1 is SNHLY and CDR2 is FYNNEI. This chain's CDR3 is CASRMDRGYGYTF. In DNA form, the CDR3 reads TGTGCCAGCAGGATGGACAGGGGTTATGGCTACACCTTC. The whole variable domain, filled in from reference TRBV2 and TRBJ1-2, reads EPEVTQTPSHQVTQMGQEVILRCVPISNHLYFYWYRQILGQKVEFLVSFYNNEISEKSEIFDDQFSVERPDGSNFTLKIRSTKLEDSAMYFCASRMDRGYGYTFGSGTRLTVV.

The genes are TRBV7-2 and TRBJ2-1, with TRBD2 matching 15 bases. There are 17 residues in the CDR3. J gave up 5 bases and V 3 bases, and 5 bases lay outside the gene matches. Looked up from germline, CDR1 is SGHTA and CDR2 is FQGNSA. The CDR3 is CASSLGLAGGGNNEQFF. CDR3 sequence (DNA): TGTGCCAGCAGCTTGGGACTAGCGGGGGGAGGGAACAATGAGCAGTTCTTC.

This sequence joins TRBV5-1 and TRBJ1-1, with D perhaps matching TRBD1 (5 bases). V was clipped by 3 bases and J by 5 bases, with 11 bases between them. The CDR3 extends over 13 amino acids. Germline CDR1 is SGHRS and CDR2 is YFSETQ. As DNA, the CDR3 is TGCGCCAGCAGCTGGGGGGACGGTACTGAAGCTTTCTTT. Its protein product is CASSWGDGTEAFF. Together with reference TRBV5-1 and TRBJ1-1, the CDR3 gives the full variable domain: KAGVTQTPRYLIKTRGQQVTLSCSPISGHRSVSWYQQTPGQGLQFLFEYFSETQRNKGNFPGRFSGRQFSNSRSEMNVSTLELGDSALYLCASSWGDGTEAFFGQGTRLTVV.

This clone was counted once. The rearrangement links TRBV7-2 to TRBJ2-5, with TRBD1 identical over 10 bases. This CDR3 spans 15 amino acids. After removal of 3 bases from V and 5 bases from J, the junction contained 6 bases not matched to a gene. The V gene's germline CDR1 is SGHTA and CDR2 FQGNSA. The CDR3 sequence: CASSFDRGLRETQYF. CDR3 DNA sequence: TGTGCCAGCAGCTTCGACAGGGGGCTTCGGGAGACCCAGTACTTC.

The count of this clone is one. The rearrangement joins TRBV20-1 to TRBJ2-7; D possibly corresponds to TRBD1 (5 bases). Trimming left V 3 bases short and J 5 bases short, with 8 bases between. CDR3 length: 11 amino acids. CDR1 is DFQATT, CDR2 SNEGSKA, per germline (reference sequence). CDR3 region: CSARSGHEQYF. CDR3 DNA: TGCAGTGCTAGGTCAGGGCACGAGCAGTACTTC.

This clone has just a few counts. This sequence joins TRBV4-1 and TRBJ2-1; 10 bases are a match to TRBD1. This CDR3 is 15 amino acids long. The ends lost 2 bases at V and 7 bases at J; junction bases unmatched: 5. The V gene's germline CDR1 is MGHRA and CDR2 YSYEKL. The CDR3, as DNA: TGCGCCAGCAGCCAACCGGGACAGGGGATAAATGAGCAGTTCTTC. Translated, it gives CASSQPGQGINEQFF.

The chain links TRBV5-1 to TRBJ1-4; 9 bases agree with TRBD1. This CDR3 is built from 14 residues. CDR1 is SGHRS and CDR2 is YFSETQ in the germline V gene. V was clipped by 4 bases and J by 6 bases; unmatched bases: 4. In DNA form, the CDR3 reads TGCGCCAGCAGCACAACAGGGGGCGATGAAAAACTGTTTTTT. The encoded protein is CASSTTGGDEKLFF.

V is TRBV4-1 and J is TRBJ1-5; 9 bases line up with TRBD1. The CDR3 spans 15 residues. Germline-derived CDR1 and CDR2 are MGHRA and YSYEKL. V dropped 2 bases and J dropped 5; count of bases not matched to a gene: 4. Written as DNA, the CDR3 is TGCGCCAGCAGCCAACTACAGGGGGCCCATCAGCCCCAGCATTTT. This translates into CASSQLQGAHQPQHF.

The chain uses TRBV9 and TRBJ2-2; maybe TRBD2 (6 bases). CDR3 length: 16 residues. CDR1 is SGDLS, CDR2 YYNGEE, per germline. Trimming removed 3 bases at V and 1 base at J, with 13 bases between. In DNA, the CDR3 is TGTGCCAGCAGCGAGGGAGGCAGGCAGAACACCGGGGAGCTGTTTTTT. Translating it yields CASSEGGRQNTGELFF.

V and J are TRBV4-2 and TRBJ2-4; TRBD2 is a possible D gene (6 bases). The CDR3 runs 14 residues. Germline V gene lookup returns CDR1 LGHNA and CDR2 YNFKEQ. V was shortened by 3 bases and J by 9 bases, with 15 bases between the two germline ends. CDR3 sequence: CASSQGLASTIQYF. The CDR3 nucleotides read TGTGCCAGCAGCCAGGGGCTAGCGAGCACCATTCAGTACTTC.

The rearrangement links TRBV19 to TRBJ2-7; D possibly corresponds to TRBD1 (5 bases). The germline V and J ends were trimmed by 6 bases and 3 bases, with 6 bases remaining between them. Germline V lookup: CDR1 LNHDA, CDR2 SQIVND (reference sequence). This CDR3 spans 11 amino acids. This CDR3 reads CASSDSYEQYF. In nucleotides, the CDR3 is TGTGCCAGTAGCGACAGCTACGAGCAGTACTTC.

The V and J genes are TRBV6-5 and TRBJ2-6; D may be TRBD1 (5 bases). From germline, CDR1 is MNHEY and CDR2 SVGAGI. The V end lost 6 bases, the J end lost 0 bases, and 9 bases lay between the germline ends. This CDR3 is 15 amino acids long. The CDR3 DNA is TGTGCCAGCAGGAGACAGACCTCTGGGGCCAACGTCCTGACTTTC. This gives the protein CASRRQTSGANVLTF.

The chain joins TRBV7-9 to TRBJ2-5; D is possibly TRBD1 (5 bases). Germline CDR1 SEHNR, CDR2 FQNEAQ (reference sequence). V was cut by 5 bases and J by 4 bases, with 17 bases left in between. This CDR3 has 15 residues. The DNA for the CDR3 is TGTGCCAGCAGCCTCCCCGAAGGGGCAGCAGAGACCCAGTACTTC. It encodes CASSLPEGAAETQYF.

The chain links TRBV12-3 or TRBV12-4 to TRBJ1-4; D ambiguous. CDR3 length: 13 amino acids. Trimming pared 6 bases from V and 3 bases from J, leaving 8 bases between. This CDR3 is CASSSVANEKLFF. The CDR3 bases are TGTGCCAGCAGCTCGGTGGCTAATGAAAAACTGTTTTTT.

This clone was detected a few times. The V gene is TRBV10-3, the J gene TRBJ1-3, with 9 bases identical to TRBD1. The germline V gene has CDR1 ENHRY and CDR2 SYGVKD. With 0 bases clipped from V and 2 bases from J, the junction kept 5 bases outside the gene matches. This CDR3 has 17 residues. The CDR3 protein is CAISESGRDRAGNTIYF. DNA of the CDR3: TGTGCCATCAGTGAGTCTGGCCGGGACAGGGCTGGAAACACCATATATTTT.

In its sample, this clone was seen once. The chain combines TRBV5-6 with TRBJ2-5; 14 positions agree with TRBD2. Germline assignment: CDR1 SGHDT and CDR2 YYEEEE. This CDR3 has 18 residues. V lost 5 bases to trimming and J lost 1 base; unmatched junction nucleotides: 10. CDR3 amino acids: CASSLTSGRDQLQETQYF. In DNA form, the CDR3 reads TGTGCCAGCAGTTTGACTAGCGGGAGGGACCAGCTCCAAGAGACCCAGTACTTC.

This clone was found a few times. The CDR3 DNA reads TGTGCCAGCAGTGGAGGACAGGGTGGTCAGCCCCAGCATTTT. This encodes CASSGGQGGQPQHF. The rearrangement joins TRBV2 to TRBJ1-5, with TRBD1 matching over 8 bases. The CDR3 runs 14 residues. J was trimmed by 6 bases and V by 4 bases; bases with no gene match: 5. Per germline, CDR1 SNHLY and CDR2 FYNNEI.

The chain couples TRBV19 to TRBJ1-5; the match to TRBD1 covers 8 bases. The V gene end was trimmed by 7 bases and the J gene end by 4 bases; junction bases not matched to a gene: 6. Germline V lookup: CDR1 LNHDA, CDR2 SQIVND (reference sequence). The CDR3 has 14 amino acids. This chain's CDR3 is CASTTDRGNQPQHF. CDR3 coding DNA: TGTGCCAGTACCACTGACAGGGGAAATCAGCCCCAGCATTTT.